This entry is about one T cell receptor (beta chain). Antigen specificity is unknown. Arm-PCR with iRepertoire HTBI primers amplified the CDR3 regions for these TCR beta libraries. TCRdb reanalysed the multiplex PCR reads using MiXCR and keeps one entry per CDR3 protein. The top ten clones hold roughly 7% of a sample with about 470,000 distinct CDR3 sequences, 20% to 25% of them seen once. Indicated time point: persistent/refractory GD, antithyroid drugs over 5 years with positive TRAb. Scientists built the TCR library using RNA that was extracted from PBMCs. A volume of approximately 8.4 milliliters of peripheral blood was collected in EDTA tubes. CDR3 length equals 20 residues. V was cut by 3 bases and J by 0 bases, with 26 bases left in between. Germline lookup yields CDR1 SGHTA and CDR2 FQGNSA. This specimen belongs to a study of regulatory T cells in long-lasting Graves disease. Study summary: Over 5 years on antithyroid drugs plus positive TSH receptor antibodies marked Graves' disease as persistent.

Study outcomes and limitations: Repertoires from persistent disease leaned toward TRBV28, TRBJ1-2 and TRBJ2-5.

This chain joins TRBV7-2 and TRBJ1-1; no definite D call. The sample was peripheral blood mononuclear cells (PBMCs), taken when the disease was refractory, from a patient treated with antithyroid drugs. The receptor comes from a female donor with Graves disease. The CDR3 protein is CASSFRAAATVRLMNTEAFF. CDR3 nucleotides: TGTGCCAGCAGCTTTAGAGCAGCTGCGACGGTCCGCCTTATGAACACTGAAGCTTTCTTT.